These T cell receptor beta chains were read from a single sample in a study of T-cell memory formation after mild COVID-19. MiXCR, applied by TCRdb to the 5' RACE reads, yields one record per CDR3 protein. Of 250,000 to 350,000 distinct CDR3 sequences listed, roughly a fifth were seen once; the top ten hold around 21%. Material for sequencing was PBMCs or a T cell subset sorted from them (not recorded which). The receptors come from a man aged 18 to 30 who had mild COVID-19 (a few samples of this study predate the infection). Cell type and time point are not known. Both conserved end residues are part of each CDR3. D genes are given only for firm matches. Clone size is not always given. Where it is, it says once, few, many or a class for expanded clones.

len	v_gene	abundance	d_gene	j_gene	CDR3aa	CDR3nt
14	TRBV28	NA	TRBD1	TRBJ2-3	CASSSGQGIGTQYF	TGTGCCAGCAGTTCGGGACAGGGTATTGGTACGCAGTATTTT
22	TRBV10-3	few	TRBD2	TRBJ2-2	CAISESRTSGGNSRHNTGELFF	TGTGCCATCAGTGAGTCGCGGACTAGCGGGGGTAACTCCCGCCATAACACCGGGGAGCTGTTTTTT
14	TRBV6-6	NA	NA	TRBJ2-3	CASSLGGQSDTQYF	TGTGCCAGCAGTCTCGGGGGACAGTCAGATACGCAGTATTTT
16	TRBV12-3/TRBV12-4	few	TRBD1	TRBJ2-3	CASSFGFGGQGDTQYF	TGTGCCAGCAGTTTTGGGTTTGGAGGACAGGGGGATACGCAGTATTTT
15	TRBV18	NA	NA	TRBJ1-1	CASSPNEMQNTEAFF	TGTGCCAGCTCACCAAATGAGATGCAAAACACTGAAGCTTTCTTT
14	TRBV7-2	few	NA	TRBJ1-6	CASSLVVRDSPLHF	TGTGCCAGCAGCTTAGTGGTGCGGGATTCACCCCTCCACTTT
14	TRBV5-1	NA	TRBD1	TRBJ1-3	CASSRGQGAATIYF	TGCGCCAGCAGCCGAGGACAGGGGGCGGCCACCATATATTTT
14	TRBV7-9	NA	TRBD2	TRBJ2-1	CASSSGLADNEQFF	TGTGCCAGCAGCTCCGGACTAGCGGACAATGAGCAGTTCTTC
15	TRBV28	many	NA	TRBJ2-3	CASSIGASSTDTQYF	TGTGCCAGCTCGATTGGCGCCAGCTCCACAGATACGCAGTATTTT
14	TRBV7-8	NA	TRBD1	TRBJ1-1	CASSLADREAEAFF	TGTGCCAGCAGCTTAGCGGACAGGGAGGCTGAAGCTTTCTTT
16	TRBV14	NA	TRBD1	TRBJ1-4	CASSLRTGTGYEKLFF	TGTGCCAGCAGCCTTAGGACCGGGACAGGGTATGAAAAACTGTTTTTT
15	TRBV4-1	NA	NA	TRBJ1-4	CASSLQGVWAEKLFF	TGCGCCAGCAGCCTCCAAGGGGTATGGGCTGAAAAACTGTTTTTT
15	TRBV4-3	NA	NA	TRBJ1-2	CASSQDPGREAGYTF	TGCGCCAGCAGCCAAGATCCAGGGCGGGAGGCTGGCTACACCTTC
16	TRBV30	once	TRBD2	TRBJ2-3	CAWSVQPAGRSDTQYF	TGTGCCTGGAGTGTACAGCCAGCGGGGAGGTCAGATACGCAGTATTTT
15	TRBV4-2	few	NA	TRBJ1-2	CASSQSWAGEYGYTF	TGTGCCAGCAGCCAATCTTGGGCAGGAGAGTATGGCTACACCTTC
17	TRBV14	few	NA	TRBJ2-1	CASSQVAGGFSYNEQFF	TGTGCCAGCAGCCAAGTCGCCGGGGGATTCTCCTACAATGAGCAGTTCTTC
12	TRBV7-8	NA	TRBD2	TRBJ2-1	CASSNSGGLASF	TGTGCCAGCAGTAACAGCGGGGGCCTCGCTTCCTTC
15	TRBV20-1	NA	NA	TRBJ1-5	CSASLNSGGNQPQHF	TGCAGTGCTAGCCTAAATTCAGGGGGCAATCAGCCCCAGCATTTT
13	TRBV10-3	NA	NA	TRBJ1-2	CAISGQENYGYTF	TGTGCCATCAGTGGGCAGGAAAACTATGGCTACACCTTC
12	TRBV5-6	few	NA	TRBJ1-4	CASSSVNEKLFF	TGTGCCAGCAGCTCAGTTAATGAAAAACTGTTTTTT
13	TRBV5-1	NA	NA	TRBJ1-5	CASRGQPDQPQHF	TGCGCCAGCAGAGGGCAACCCGATCAGCCCCAGCATTTT
15	TRBV10-1	NA	NA	TRBJ1-3	CASSESYGPGNTIYF	TGCGCCAGCAGTGAGTCCTACGGACCTGGAAACACCATATATTTT
12	TRBV6-5	few	NA	TRBJ2-1	CASSNPYNEQFF	TGTGCCAGCAGTAACCCATACAATGAGCAGTTCTTC
14	TRBV5-1	NA	NA	TRBJ1-4	CASSLGQSNEKLFF	TGCGCCAGCAGCTTGGGACAGTCTAATGAAAAACTGTTTTTT
18	TRBV7-2	many	NA	TRBJ2-3	CASSLRGGGGGAGDTQYF	TGTGCCAGCAGCTTAAGAGGGGGCGGAGGGGGCGCCGGAGATACGCAGTATTTT
14	TRBV5-1	few	NA	TRBJ2-1	CASSPDSPYNEQFF	TGCGCCAGCAGCCCTGACAGCCCTTACAATGAGCAGTTCTTC
17	TRBV24-1	few	NA	TRBJ2-2	CATGGEGDFRITGELFF	TGTGCCACCGGCGGAGAGGGGGATTTCCGAATCACCGGGGAGCTGTTTTTT
13	TRBV28	NA	NA	TRBJ1-5	CASSQLGHQPQHF	TGTGCCAGCAGCCAACTAGGGCATCAGCCCCAGCATTTT
15	TRBV20-1	few	TRBD1	TRBJ2-7	CSASMTGTGSYEQYF	TGCAGTGCTAGCATGACCGGGACAGGCTCCTACGAGCAGTACTTC
15	TRBV27	NA	TRBD1	TRBJ2-7	CASSWDRNPPYGQYF	TGTGCCAGCAGTTGGGACAGAAATCCCCCCTATGGGCAGTACTTC
15	TRBV2	few	NA	TRBJ2-3	CASSEEAGVQDTQYF	TGTGCCAGCAGTGAAGAGGCAGGGGTCCAAGATACGCAGTATTTT
18	TRBV7-2	NA	NA	TRBJ1-6	CASSLSLGATGVGSPLHF	TGTGCCAGCAGCTTATCCCTGGGGGCAACTGGAGTAGGTTCACCCCTCCACTTT
17	TRBV27	NA	TRBD2	TRBJ2-3	CASKSGFGGGPGDTQYF	TGTGCCAGCAAGTCGGGATTTGGCGGGGGGCCAGGAGATACGCAGTATTTT
17	TRBV4-1	NA	NA	TRBJ2-7	CASSQGVGDSSSYEQYF	TGCGCCAGCAGCCAAGGGGTGGGGGATTCGAGCTCCTACGAGCAGTACTTC
15	TRBV20-1	once	NA	TRBJ1-1	CSARASYRVNTEAFF	TGCAGTGCTAGGGCATCGTACAGGGTGAACACTGAAGCTTTCTTT
13	TRBV14	few	NA	TRBJ1-4	CASSRTGTEKLFF	TGTGCCAGCAGCCGGACCGGGACGGAAAAACTGTTTTTT
13	TRBV20-1	NA	NA	TRBJ1-5	CSARREVNQPQHF	TGCAGTGCGCGCAGGGAGGTGAATCAGCCCCAGCATTTT
15	TRBV5-1	few	TRBD1	TRBJ2-7	CASSLAGTGSEEQYF	TGCGCCAGCAGCTTGGCCGGGACAGGATCGGAAGAGCAGTACTTC
15	TRBV7-9	few	TRBD1	TRBJ1-4	CASSLQGASSEKLFF	TGTGCCAGCAGCTTACAGGGGGCGAGTTCCGAAAAACTGTTTTTT
14	TRBV20-1	NA	TRBD2	TRBJ2-5	CSAPRTSGKETQYF	TGCAGTGCACCTCGGACTAGCGGGAAAGAGACCCAGTACTTC
16	TRBV20-1	NA	TRBD1	TRBJ2-5	CSAQRAWDRILETQYF	TGCAGTGCTCAGAGGGCGTGGGACAGAATATTGGAGACCCAGTACTTC
11	TRBV7-2	few	NA	TRBJ2-3	CASTILYTQYF	TGTGCCAGCACAATACTGTATACGCAGTATTTT
16	TRBV4-1	NA	NA	TRBJ1-5	CASSQDWVDDRQPQHF	TGCGCCAGCAGCCAAGATTGGGTGGACGACCGCCAGCCCCAGCATTTT
17	TRBV6-5	NA	NA	TRBJ1-2	CASSYSLTRGINYGYTF	TGTGCCAGCAGTTACTCGCTTACCCGCGGGATTAACTATGGCTACACCTTC
15	TRBV4-1	few	NA	TRBJ2-5	CASSQLVPPDETQYF	TGCGCCAGCAGCCAACTGGTCCCGCCCGACGAGACCCAGTACTTC
16	TRBV29-1	NA	NA	TRBJ2-1	CSVGGVENRRGNEQFF	TGCAGCGTTGGAGGGGTTGAAAACCGCCGGGGTAATGAGCAGTTCTTC
14	TRBV6-2/TRBV6-3	few	NA	TRBJ2-2	CASSFTIKSGELFF	TGTGCCAGCAGTTTTACGATCAAATCCGGGGAGCTGTTTTTT